This T cell receptor (beta chain) was sequenced for a study of shared clonotypes between healthy human individuals. As to this clone: The antigen remains unidentified.

The CDR3 extends over 13 amino acids. From germline, CDR1 is KGHSH and CDR2 LQKENI. The germline V and J ends were trimmed by 3 bases and 4 bases, with 9 bases remaining between them. The study's findings and limits: In contrast to clonotypes shared by all four donors, non-shared clonotypes had lower generation probabilities. Estimated clonotype richness was generally higher in naive than memory subsets.

Repertoires were generated with immunoSEQ multiplex PCR, while TCRdb's copy carries only in-frame clones and drops some. The repertoire holds about 2 million clones, with 90% to 95% as singletons. The source of this sequence is a young man in good health. Sequenced input: naive CD4+ T cells sorted from blood. The subset was: CD45RA+ positively selected. The V and J genes are TRBV18 and TRBJ2-5, with a tentative D call TRBD1 (6 bases). The CDR3 loop reads CASSPWGRETQYF. In DNA form, the CDR3 reads TGTGCCAGCTCACCGTGGGGGCGAGAGACCCAGTACTTC.